Following are 29 T cell receptor beta chains from one sample sequenced in a study of T cells in Graves' hyperthyroidism and ophthalmopathy. RNA transcripts provided the source from which TCR beta CDR3 regions were amplified. HTBI primers were the set used in a first-round RT-PCR of the TCR CDR3. TCRdb re-called the multiplex PCR reads through MiXCR, storing one row per CDR3 protein. The data hold fewer than 750,000 distinct CDR3 sequences, with more than 12% observed a single time. Sequenced: blood. Receptors were obtained from a woman aged 45-59 years with Graves' ophthalmopathy.

This clonotype was seen at least ten times. The chain recombines TRBV5-1 with TRBJ1-1; tentative D call: TRBD1 (5 bases). The CDR3 length is 14 residues. V dropped 2 bases and J dropped 0 bases, with 8 bases sitting between them. Germline V gives CDR1 SGHRS, CDR2 YFSETQ. In DNA, the CDR3 is TGCGCCAGCAGCTTTACAGGTTTGAACACTGAAGCTTTCTTT. Residues: CASSFTGLNTEAFF.

The genes are TRBV28 and TRBJ2-2, with 8 positions matching TRBD2. This CDR3 has 15 amino acids. After removal of 6 bases from V and 3 bases from J, the junction contained 6 bases not matched to a gene. Germline assignment: CDR1 MDHEN and CDR2 SYDVKM. This chain's CDR3 is CASSHGGADTGELFF. In nucleotides, the CDR3 is TGTGCCAGCAGCCACGGGGGGGCGGACACCGGGGAGCTGTTTTTT.

In this sample, this clonotype turned up many times. V and J are TRBV7-2 and TRBJ1-4, with TRBD1 as a possible D gene (5 bases). Germline CDR1 is SGHTA and CDR2 is FQGNSA. This CDR3 region has 14 residues. Trimming removed 5 bases from V and 3 bases from J, with 10 bases in between. The CDR3, as DNA: TGTGCCAGCAGCACCAGGGACGCTAATGAAAAACTGTTTTTT. Protein product: CASSTRDANEKLFF.

The sample holds many counts of this clonotype. The chain has TRBV24-1 and TRBJ2-1; TRBD2 agrees at 8 bases. The CDR3 spans 16 residues. In germline, CDR1 is KGHDR, CDR2 SFDVKD. The J segment lost 2 bases and the V segment lost 7 bases, leaving 9 bases of the junction unmatched. CDR3 protein: CATSGGGSATYNEQFF. DNA for the CDR3: TGTGCCACCAGCGGGGGGGGTTCGGCGACCTACAATGAGCAGTTCTTC.

Ten or more counts support this clonotype. This rearrangement joins TRBV11-3 to TRBJ1-1; D possibly corresponds to TRBD1 (5 bases). Germline values: CDR1 SGHNT, CDR2 YENEEA. V was clipped by 0 bases and J by 5 bases, with 10 bases between them. The CDR3 consists of 14 residues. The CDR3 DNA sequence: TGTGCCAGCAGCTTAGAGGGGCGGGATACTGAAGCTTTCTTT. As protein: CASSLEGRDTEAFF.

This clonotype has a handful of counts. The J gene is TRBJ2-5, the V gene TRBV9, with TRBD2 matching 9 bases. V shed 0 bases and J 5 bases; nucleotides not matched to a gene: 5. The CDR3 is made up of 15 amino acids. Per the germline V gene, CDR1 is SGDLS and CDR2 is YYNGEE. CDR3 DNA: TGTGCCAGCAGCGTAGGGCGGGAGGGTTTGGAGACCCAGTACTTC. This translates into CASSVGREGLETQYF.

This clonotype was recorded many times. The rearrangement joins TRBV12-3 or TRBV12-4 to TRBJ1-5; TRBD1 matches at 7 bases. The CDR3 has 14 amino acids. V was pared by 6 bases and J by 5 bases, with 7 bases of the junction left unmatched. The CDR3 reads CASSARQGHQPQHF. In DNA, the CDR3 is TGTGCCAGCAGCGCTCGACAGGGCCATCAGCCCCAGCATTTT.

This clonotype was seen at least ten times. The chain recombines TRBV11-2 with TRBJ1-1; the match to TRBD1 covers 7 bases. The CDR3 totals 17 residues. With 5 bases clipped from V and 0 bases from J, the junction kept 12 bases outside the gene matches. CDR1 is SGHAT and CDR2 is FQNNGV in the germline V gene. The CDR3 here is CASSPGGTDGLNTEAFF. For the CDR3, the DNA is TGTGCCAGCAGCCCCGGAGGGACAGATGGGTTGAACACTGAAGCTTTCTTT.

The table lists this clonotype with many counts. The chain uses TRBV20-1 and TRBJ2-7, with 8 bases identical to TRBD1. The V gene end was trimmed by 5 bases and the J gene end by 3 bases; junction bases not matched to a gene: 6. Per the germline V gene, CDR1 is DFQATT and CDR2 is SNEGSKA (reference sequence). The CDR3 covers 13 residues. As DNA, the CDR3 is TGCAGTGCTCGGACAGGGACAGGCTACGAGCAGTACTTC. Residues: CSARTGTGYEQYF.

The chain combines TRBV14 with TRBJ2-5, with D possibly matching TRBD2 (6 bases). The CDR3 contains 16 residues. V lost 1 base and J 8 bases, leaving 20 bases between the germline ends. Germline V gene data show CDR1 as SGHDN and CDR2 as FVKESK. The CDR3 here is CASSQGLGSAKRTQYF. The DNA for the CDR3 is TGTGCCAGCAGCCAAGGACTAGGATCAGCCAAGAGAACCCAGTACTTC. The whole variable domain, filled in from reference TRBV14 and TRBJ2-5, reads EAGVTQFPSHSVIEKGQTVTLRCDPISGHDNLYWYRRVMGKEIKFLLHFVKESKQDESGMPNNRFLAERTGGTYSTLKVQPAELEDSGVYFCASSQGLGSAKRTQYFGPGTRLLVL.

The CDR3 here is CATSGYRTPERANYGYTF. CDR3 nucleotides: TGTGCCACCAGCGGCTACCGGACCCCTGAAAGAGCTAACTATGGCTACACCTTC. The chain combines TRBV15 with TRBJ1-2; D not certain. The CDR3 covers 18 residues. V was trimmed by 5 bases and J by 0 bases, leaving 22 bases between them. The germline V gene encodes CDR1 LNHNV and CDR2 YYDKDF (reference sequence).

This clonotype has ten or more counts. V gene TRBV20-1 combines with J gene TRBJ2-7; D assignment may be TRBD1 or TRBD2 (5 bases each). Trimming stripped 0 bases from V and 0 bases from J, with 12 bases between. Germline CDR1 is DFQATT and CDR2 is SNEGSKA (reference sequence). The CDR3 loop spans 15 amino acids. The CDR3 DNA is TGCAGTGCTAGAGAGATGGGACGTCGCTCCTACGAGCAGTACTTC. Translating gives CSAREMGRRSYEQYF.

This clonotype appeared many times. This sequence joins TRBV5-5 and TRBJ1-5; D perhaps matches TRBD1 (6 bases). The length of the CDR3 is 14 residues. Trimming removed 1 base at V and 6 bases at J, with 11 bases between. Per the germline V gene, CDR1 is SGHKS and CDR2 is YYEKEE (reference sequence). The CDR3 loop is CASSLRGPAQPQHF. The CDR3 coding sequence is TGTGCCAGCAGCTTGCGGGGGCCCGCTCAGCCCCAGCATTTT.

Turning to this clonotype: At one end the junction does not follow the germline gene, possibly because of a read error. The rearrangement joins TRBV12-3 or TRBV12-4 to TRBJ2-7; D unclear. The CDR3 runs to 13 residues. The DNA for the CDR3 is TGTGCCAGCAGTTTAGGAGGCTCCCACGAGCAGTACTTC. Encoded protein: CASSLGGSHEQYF.

This clonotype appeared a single time. The V and J genes are TRBV20-1 and TRBJ2-7; TRBD1 aligns across 8 bases. The germline V gene has CDR1 DFQATT and CDR2 SNEGSKA (reference sequence). Trimming cost V 3 bases and J 3 bases; bases outside gene matches: 7. The CDR3 has 14 residues. The CDR3 loop is CSASSGTGDYEQYF. The CDR3, as DNA: TGCAGTGCTAGTTCCGGGACAGGTGACTACGAGCAGTACTTC.

This clonotype was observed at least ten times. V and J are TRBV15 and TRBJ2-1; D not resolved. The CDR3 extends over 15 amino acids. V shed 0 bases and J shed 4 bases, with 10 bases lying between them. Germline V gene lookup returns CDR1 LNHNV and CDR2 YYDKDF (reference sequence). The CDR3 region has the DNA TGTGCCACCAGCAGAGATCAGAACCAGTACAATGAGCAGTTCTTC. It specifies CATSRDQNQYNEQFF. Variable domain in full (rest from reference TRBV15 and TRBJ2-1): DAMVIQNPRYQVTQFGKPVTLSCSQTLNHNVMYWYQQKSSQAPKLLFHYYDKDFNNEADTPDNFQSRRPNTSFCFLDIRSPGLGDTAMYLCATSRDQNQYNEQFFGPGTRLTVL.

A single count supports this clonotype. This may stem from a read error, because a much larger clone lies one nucleotide away. The chain combines TRBV12-5 with TRBJ1-4; TRBD1 agrees at 9 bases. Germline CDR1 reads LGHNT; CDR2 reads FRNRAP. The CDR3 extends over 15 amino acids. This chain's CDR3 is CASGFTGGSSEKLSF. The CDR3, as DNA: TGTGCTAGTGGTTTTACAGGGGGCTCAAGTGAAAAACTGTCTTTT.

This clonotype was recorded many times. V and J are TRBV28 and TRBJ2-1; D is ambiguous. With 6 bases removed from V and 11 bases from J, the gap between germline ends came to 11 bases. The CDR3 contains 11 residues. From germline, CDR1 is MDHEN and CDR2 SYDVKM. CDR3 region: CASSLKHQQFF. CDR3 nucleotide sequence: TGTGCCAGCAGCCTTAAGCACCAGCAGTTCTTC. The full variable domain, its missing parts supplied by reference TRBV28 and TRBJ2-1, is DVKVTQSSRYLVKRTGEKVFLECVQDMDHENMFWYRQDPGLGLRLIYFSYDVKMKEKGDIPEGYSVSREKKERFSLILESASTNQTSMYLCASSLKHQQFFGPGTRLTVL.

This clonotype was picked up a small number of times. The chain links TRBV9 to TRBJ1-1, with D tentatively TRBD1 (5 bases). The CDR3 covers 14 residues. Germline CDR1 SGDLS, CDR2 YYNGEE. Deletions cut 4 bases from V and 1 base from J, with 11 bases between. CDR3 sequence (DNA): TGTGCCAGCAGCTTAGGGGCGAGGAACACTGAAGCTTTCTTT. Amino acids: CASSLGARNTEAFF. Looking up the rest from reference TRBV9 and TRBJ1-1 gives the full variable domain: DSGVTQTPKHLITATGQRVTLRCSPRSGDLSVYWYQQSLDQGLQFLIQYYNGEERAKGNILERFSAQQFPDLHSELNLSSLELGDSALYFCASSLGARNTEAFFGQGTRLTVV.

This clonotype was seen only a few times. The CDR3 here is CASSIGGGVGGEQFF. In nucleotides, the CDR3 is TGTGCCAGTAGTATAGGAGGGGGCGTGGGTGGTGAGCAGTTCTTC. V is TRBV19 and J is TRBJ2-1, with TRBD1 identical over 7 bases. Per germline, CDR1 LNHDA and CDR2 SQIVND (reference sequence). CDR3 size: 15 residues. V shed 1 base, J shed 9 bases, and the junction held 9 bases outside the gene matches.

A remark on this clonotype: A much larger clone differs from this one at a single base, so this may be a read error. The chain links TRBV2 to TRBJ1-1, with D unclear. This CDR3 region has 14 residues. Between the trimmed V and J ends, which lost 6 bases and 3 bases, there was a span of 14 bases. Germline V gene sequence: CDR1 SNHLY, CDR2 FYNNEI. The CDR3 here is CASSQDGMDTEAFF. The CDR3 nucleotides are TGTGCCAGCAGCCAAGACGGTATGGACACTGAAGCTTTCTTT.

At least ten counts were recorded for this clonotype. The genes are TRBV27 and TRBJ2-3, with D perhaps matching TRBD2 (6 bases). This CDR3 has 15 residues. Germline assignment: CDR1 MNHEY and CDR2 SMNVEV (reference sequence). Trimming removed 3 bases at V and 0 bases at J, with 10 bases between. CDR3 amino acids: CASSLAGISTDTQYF. CDR3 coding DNA: TGTGCCAGCAGTTTGGCGGGGATTAGCACAGATACGCAGTATTTT.

This clonotype was observed at least ten times. The rearrangement links TRBV7-9 to TRBJ1-2; 8 positions match TRBD1. Germline V gene lookup returns CDR1 SEHNR and CDR2 FQNEAQ (reference sequence). J lost 4 bases, V lost 2 bases, and 18 bases had no gene match. The CDR3 is 19 residues long. CDR3 loop: CASSLSVGTRDRRFYGYTF. The CDR3 DNA sequence: TGTGCCAGCAGCTTAAGCGTCGGGACTCGGGACAGGCGGTTCTATGGCTACACCTTC.

This clonotype was picked up a small number of times. This chain uses TRBV19 with TRBJ2-1, with unresolved D. The CDR3 is 13 amino acids. Trimming removed 7 bases at V and 7 bases at J, with 14 bases between. CDR1 LNHDA and CDR2 SQIVND come from the germline V gene (reference sequence). The CDR3 here is CASMRASKNEQFF. The CDR3 coding sequence is TGTGCCAGTATGAGAGCCTCCAAGAATGAGCAGTTCTTC.

The J gene is TRBJ2-3, the V gene TRBV7-9; 14 positions agree with TRBD2. The CDR3 is 16 amino acids. J was trimmed by 5 bases and V by 5 bases; bases with no gene match: 6. The germline V gene encodes CDR1 SEHNR and CDR2 FQNEAQ (reference sequence). The CDR3 loop is CASSIRTSGRRDTQYF. CDR3 nucleotide sequence: TGTGCCAGCAGCATTCGGACTAGCGGGAGGAGAGATACGCAGTATTTT. Looking up the rest from reference TRBV7-9 and TRBJ2-3 gives the full variable domain: DTGVSQNPRHKITKRGQNVTFRCDPISEHNRLYWYRQTLGQGPEFLTYFQNEAQLEKSRLLSDRFSAERPKGSFSTLEIQRTEQGDSAMYLCASSIRTSGRRDTQYFGPGTRLTVL.

The CDR3 spells CASSLAWALGQQNTEAFF. The CDR3 coding sequence is TGCGCCAGCAGCTTGGCCTGGGCCTTGGGACAGCAGAACACTGAAGCTTTCTTT. The chain links TRBV5-1 to TRBJ1-1; TRBD1 agrees at 7 bases. J was trimmed by 1 base and V by 0 bases; bases with no gene match: 12. Germline V gene lookup returns CDR1 SGHRS and CDR2 YFSETQ. The CDR3 extends over 18 amino acids.

This clonotype was counted only a few times. V usage is TRBV6-1 and J usage is TRBJ2-5; 7 bases fit TRBD2. Unmatched junction bases numbered 4, after V lost 4 bases and J lost 2 bases. From germline, CDR1 is MNHNS and CDR2 SASEGT. The CDR3 spans 14 residues. CDR3 DNA sequence: TGTGCCAGCAGTGGGGCTAGCGGACAAGAGACCCAGTACTTC. Translating it yields CASSGASGQETQYF.

With respect to this clonotype: A much larger clone lies one base from this, so it may be a read error. The V call is TRBV7-2, the J call TRBJ2-1, with D maybe TRBD2 (5 bases). Germline CDR1 and CDR2: SGHTA and FQGNSA. This CDR3 has 14 amino acids. The DNA for the CDR3 is TGTGCCAGCGGCTTAGCGCGGGTGGCCCACAAGCAGTTCTTC. Amino acids: CASGLARVAHKQFF.

This clonotype was seen more than once but under ten times. CDR3 nucleotides: TGTGCCAGCAGCCTCAGATTGAGCTCCTATAATTCACCCCTCCACTTT. Protein: CASSLRLSSYNSPLHF. This chain joins TRBV7-8 and TRBJ1-6; D remains unclear. The CDR3 has 16 residues. Trimming left V 5 bases short and J 0 bases short, with 11 bases between. Germline V gene data show CDR1 as SGHVS and CDR2 as FQNEAQ.